Below are 19 T cell receptor beta chains sequenced from a single sample in a study of cytomegalovirus exposure and HLA in healthy donors. The PCR ran on 60 Vbeta and 13 Jbeta primers. Clones were sequenced by immunoSEQ multiplex PCR, and TCRdb holds only the in-frame ones, with some missing. Among 140,000 to 150,000 clones listed, around 75% were seen once. What was sequenced was PBMCs. These receptors came from a woman in her twenties or thirties in good health and CMV-seronegative.

The chain recombines TRBV6-5 with TRBJ2-5; the D gene is possibly TRBD2 (6 bases). Deletions cut 6 bases from V and 2 bases from J, with 16 bases between. Germline V CDR1 and CDR2: MNHEY, SVGAGI. The CDR3 is 15 residues long. In DNA form, the CDR3 reads TGTGCCAGCAGACCCGCCGGGGGAATACAAGAGACCCAGTACTTC. Its protein product is CASRPAGGIQETQYF.

The gene calls are TRBV10-3 and TRBJ2-5; 13 nucleotides agree with TRBD2. The closer fit of TRBJ2-7 to the DNA end suggests the J call may be wrong. This CDR3 is built from 15 residues. Germline CDR1 is ENHRY and CDR2 is SYGVKD. The CDR3 spells CAISRTSGSGYEQYF. The CDR3 DNA follows: TGTGCCATCAGCAGGACTAGCGGGAGTGGCTACGAGCAGTACTTC.

V gene TRBV7-8 combines with J gene TRBJ1-5; no clear D gene. The germline CDR1 and CDR2 sequences are SGHVS and FQNEAQ. The CDR3 length is 13 residues. Trimming stripped 1 base from V and 6 bases from J, with 7 bases between. CDR3 loop: CASSLGSGQPQHF. The CDR3 DNA is TGTGCCAGCAGCTTAGGGTCGGGTCAGCCCCAGCATTTT.

In this sample, this clone turned up a few times. V gene TRBV10-3 combines with J gene TRBJ2-7; perhaps TRBD2 as D (5 bases). Trimming shortened V by 1 base and J by 3 bases, and 13 bases separated the two germline ends. This CDR3 has 15 residues. Germline CDR1 is ENHRY and CDR2 is SYGVKD. The CDR3 sequence is CAISEFPGGGYEQYF. The CDR3 coding sequence is TGTGCCATCAGTGAGTTCCCAGGTGGAGGCTACGAGCAGTACTTC.

The chain employs TRBV20-1 and TRBJ1-1; D remains ambiguous. The CDR3 covers 11 residues. Germline assignment: CDR1 DFQATT and CDR2 SNEGSKA (reference sequence). Between the trimmed V and J ends, which lost 7 bases and 1 base, there was a span of 7 bases. The CDR3 loop is CSVQANTEAFF. CDR3 sequence (DNA): TGCAGTGTCCAAGCGAACACTGAAGCTTTCTTT.

This rearrangement joins TRBV5-1 to TRBJ2-3, with D maybe TRBD2 (6 bases). V was cut by 4 bases and J by 2 bases, with 20 bases left in between. CDR3 length: 17 residues. In germline, CDR1 is SGHRS, CDR2 YFSETQ. The CDR3 region is CASSALWGTASTDTQYF. The CDR3 DNA reads TGCGCCAGCAGCGCCCTTTGGGGGACTGCCTCCACAGATACGCAGTATTTT.

The chain couples TRBV27 to TRBJ1-1, with 8 bases identical to TRBD1. This CDR3 contains 16 residues. Germline assignment: CDR1 MNHEY and CDR2 SMNVEV (reference sequence). J lost 4 bases, V lost 1 base, and 8 bases had no gene match. The CDR3 region has the DNA TGTGCCAGCAGTTTATGGTCGGGACAGGTTTTCACTGAAGCTTTCTTT. Protein product: CASSLWSGQVFTEAFF.

The rearrangement links TRBV15 to TRBJ1-3; D unclear. This CDR3 has 15 residues. Germline CDR1 LNHNV, CDR2 YYDKDF (reference sequence). V was pared by 0 bases and J by 1 base, with 7 bases between. CDR3 residues: CATSRDSGSGNTIYF. The CDR3 DNA sequence: TGTGCCACCAGCAGAGATTCGGGGTCTGGAAACACCATATATTTT.

This clone was detected once. CDR3 sequence (DNA): TGTGCCAGCAGCCCTGGGTCGGGACAGTCTCGGACCGGGGAGCTGTTTTTT. Amino acid sequence: CASSPGSGQSRTGELFF. The chain couples TRBV4-2 to TRBJ2-2, with TRBD1 matching over 7 bases. This CDR3 comprises 17 residues. The V gene end was trimmed by 4 bases and the J gene end by 5 bases; junction bases not matched to a gene: 13. Germline values: CDR1 LGHNA, CDR2 YNFKEQ.

The chain carries TRBV18 and TRBJ1-2, with 10 positions matching TRBD1. The V and J ends lost 5 bases and 7 bases, in that order; junction bases with no gene match: 7. This CDR3 is built from 14 residues. Germline values: CDR1 KGHSH, CDR2 LQKENI. The DNA of the CDR3 is TGTGCCAGCTCAGTTCGACAGGGGGCTAGTGGCTACACCTTC. Translated, it gives CASSVRQGASGYTF.

A word on this clone: A read error is possible here, since a much larger clone lies one base away. The chain combines TRBV2 with TRBJ1-2; 8 bases match TRBD1. The CDR3 totals 15 residues. Germline-derived CDR1 and CDR2 are SNHLY and FYNNEI. The J segment lost 4 bases and the V segment lost 1 base, leaving 5 bases of the junction unmatched. Written as DNA, the CDR3 is TGTGCCAGCAGTGAAGGGGCAGGGGGCGCCTATGGCTACACCTTC. Translation: CASSEGAGGAYGYTF. Supplemented by reference TRBV2 and TRBJ1-2, the full variable domain reads EPEVTQTPSHQVTQMGQEVILRCVPISNHLYFYWYRQILGQKVEFLVSFYNNEISEKSEIFDDQFSVERPDGSNFTLKIRSTKLEDSAMYFCASSEGAGGAYGYTFGSGTRLTVV.

The chain combines TRBV11-2 with TRBJ2-2; 7 bases agree with TRBD2. The CDR3 runs to 15 residues. Germline lookup yields CDR1 SGHAT and CDR2 FQNNGV. J was trimmed by 4 bases and V by 5 bases; bases with no gene match: 7. CDR3 in amino acids: CASSPWDYPTGELFF. CDR3 in DNA: TGTGCCAGCAGCCCCTGGGACTATCCCACCGGGGAGCTGTTTTTT.

The chain is built from TRBV4-1 and TRBJ1-2; D is perhaps TRBD1 (6 bases). CDR1 is MGHRA and CDR2 is YSYEKL in the germline V gene. The germline V and J ends were trimmed by 0 bases and 4 bases, with 12 bases remaining between them. The CDR3 length is 15 residues. In DNA form, the CDR3 reads TGCGCCAGCAGCCAAGAAGGGGGTTTTGGCTATGGCTACACCTTC. Protein: CASSQEGGFGYGYTF.

The V call is TRBV2, the J call TRBJ1-2, with TRBD1 matching 8 bases. Germline V gives CDR1 SNHLY, CDR2 FYNNEI. V shed 4 bases, J shed 8 bases, and the junction held 6 bases outside the gene matches. The CDR3 sequence is 13 residues long. CDR3 sequence: CASSVGQGGGYTF. The CDR3 bases are TGTGCCAGCAGTGTCGGACAGGGTGGCGGCTACACCTTC.

The rearrangement links TRBV11-2 to TRBJ2-1; 10 bases align to TRBD2. The CDR3 is 20 amino acids. CDR1 and CDR2 (germline): SGHAT, FQNNGV. The V segment lost 0 bases and the J segment 2 bases; nucleotides outside the gene matches: 13. CDR3 amino acids: CASSLEASGSARATYNEQFF. DNA for the CDR3: TGTGCCAGCAGCTTAGAGGCTAGCGGGAGTGCGAGGGCCACCTACAATGAGCAGTTCTTC.

The chain carries TRBV27 and TRBJ2-7; D is ambiguous. V was cut by 7 bases and J by 0 bases, with 13 bases left in between. This CDR3 is 14 amino acids long. Germline CDR1 is MNHEY and CDR2 is SMNVEV (reference sequence). CDR3 protein: CASMATSSSYEQYF. CDR3 DNA: TGTGCCAGCATGGCGACTTCCAGCTCCTACGAGCAGTACTTC.

This clone was detected once. The chain couples TRBV27 to TRBJ2-3, with 7 bases fitting TRBD1. CDR1 is MNHEY, CDR2 SMNVEV, per germline (reference sequence). This CDR3 has 14 residues. V lost 5 bases, J lost 5 bases, and 7 bases stayed unmatched. The CDR3 protein is CASSRRTGGDTQYF. The CDR3 bases are TGTGCCAGCAGTCGACGGACAGGCGGAGATACGCAGTATTTT.

The V gene is TRBV9, the J gene TRBJ1-1; TRBD1 matches 7 bases. The junction had 14 bases not matched to a gene; V was cut back by 1 base and J by 11 bases. The CDR3 runs 15 residues. Germline V gene sequence: CDR1 SGDLS, CDR2 YYNGEE. For the CDR3, the DNA is TGTGCCAGCAGCGTACTAAGGGGGCCCCACGAGGCGGCTTTCTTT. Protein sequence: CASSVLRGPHEAAFF.

In its sample, this clone was seen a few times. The chain combines TRBV6-1 with TRBJ1-4; tentatively, D is TRBD1 (6 bases). Germline CDR1 and CDR2: MNHNS and SASEGT. V shed 8 bases and J shed 7 bases, with 17 bases lying between them. The CDR3 loop spans 14 amino acids. This CDR3 is CASGYRVTGEKLFF. The CDR3 DNA follows: TGTGCCAGCGGGTACAGGGTCACCGGTGAAAAACTGTTTTTT.